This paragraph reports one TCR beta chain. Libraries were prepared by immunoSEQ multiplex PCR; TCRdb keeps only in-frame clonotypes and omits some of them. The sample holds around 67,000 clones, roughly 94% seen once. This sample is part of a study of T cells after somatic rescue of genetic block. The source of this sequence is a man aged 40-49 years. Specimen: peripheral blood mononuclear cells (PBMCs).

CDR3 protein: CASSSDPLKSGANVLTF. In nucleotides, the CDR3 is TGTGCCAGCAGCTCCGACCCACTAAAGTCTGGGGCCAACGTCCTGACTTTC. The chain uses TRBV5-4 and TRBJ2-6; no definite D call. Trimming removed 3 bases at V and 1 base at J, with 14 bases between. The length of the CDR3 is 17 residues. Germline V CDR1 and CDR2: SGHNT, YYREEE (reference sequence).